Sequencing of this T cell receptor beta chain was carried out in a study of CD8 T cells in Susac syndrome. The study's findings and limits: Individuals included in the TCR sequencing and HLA analysis were acknowledged by the study to be relatively few in number.

Random hexamers were used to reverse transcribe the RNA input (about 0.5 to 1 ug). It was immunoSEQ multiplex PCR that amplified TCR beta CDR3 across 54 Vbeta and 13 Jbeta. TCRdb itself ran the immunoSEQ multiplex PCR reads through MiXCR, one entry per CDR3 protein. There are over 350,000 distinct CDR3 sequences in the sample; 85% to 90% occur only once, and around 0.12% lies in the top ten. Regarding this clonotype: Antigen unknown.

The multiple sclerosis controls, all treatment-naive patients, had relapsing-remitting disease that was stable or active. Isolation of CD8+ and CD4+ T cells was performed negatively, whereas enrichment of TEMRA cells was done by FACS. The receptor's source is a human donor with multiple sclerosis. The sequenced material came from CD8+ T cells from PBMCs.

In DNA form, the CDR3 reads TGTGCCAGCCGTAGCGGGGGGAGCTCCTACAATGAGCAGTTCTTC. Amino acids: CASRSGGSSYNEQFF. The V and J genes are TRBV27 and TRBJ2-1; 10 nucleotides agree with TRBD2. Germline CDR1 is MNHEY and CDR2 is SMNVEV (reference sequence). CDR3 length: 15 amino acids. V was pared by 8 bases and J by 0 bases, with 4 bases of the junction left unmatched.